This TCR beta chain is drawn from a study of blood T cell repertoires in COVID-19. The protocol was immunoSEQ multiplex PCR, while the TCRdb copy is restricted to in-frame clones and leaves out a portion. The sample has a few hundred thousand clones, nearly 90% seen once. The study assigned cohorts using participant-reported clinical history. This clone is a singleton in its sample. Sequencing was performed on PBMCs or T cells enriched from blood (not recorded which). The receptor was derived from a woman aged 18 to 35 with acute COVID-19.

In DNA, the CDR3 is TGTGCCAGCAGCTTAGCATTGGCGGGGAGAAACATTCAGTACTTC. As protein: CASSLALAGRNIQYF. The chain joins TRBV7-9 to TRBJ2-4; tentatively, D is TRBD2 (6 bases). Trimming cost V 0 bases and J 6 bases, with 12 bases left between them. Germline assignment: CDR1 SEHNR and CDR2 FQNEAQ (reference sequence). This CDR3 is built from 15 residues.